This T cell receptor beta chain appears in the sequencing data of a study of cytomegalovirus exposure and HLA in healthy donors (dated by TCRdb to the late 2010s). Background on the whole study: According to an earlier analysis of a few hundred of the donors, some 170 million T cells yielded 117 million unique TCR beta sequences and approximately 300 Gb of sequence data. Roughly 310 gigabases of sequencing data and roughly 90 million unique TCR sequences were included in an early release covering several hundred HLA-typed donors. The genetic ancestry cluster associated with self-reported Caucasian donors included around four fifths of the 300 to 400 genotyped donors. The aim of the study was to test whether cataloging public T cell receptors could identify signatures of past pathogen exposure. The study profiled the T cell repertoires of 666 subjects by immunosequencing and related them to cytomegalovirus serostatus. A separate validation cohort of about 110 different subjects was used in addition to the roughly 720-subject first cohort. The study combined high-throughput TCR immunosequencing, statistical association of individual TCRs with disease status, and machine learning to predict cytomegalovirus infection status. A later analysis re-analyzed previously published TCR beta repertoires from roughly 690 donors and added high-resolution HLA genotyping to study TCR occurrence patterns. Rather than drawing on any new phenotypic data, the later analysis identified candidate immune exposures from TCR beta sequences and the way those sequences occurred across donors. An earlier analysis of 450 to 750 of the donors used high-throughput TCR beta sequencing to judge whether each TCR beta V gene segment behaved as functional or pseudogenic. Donor age, sex, ethnicity and CMV serostatus were compiled together with the repertoire data. A later genetic analysis used genome-wide SNP genotypes for about 60% of the roughly 700 donors, treating that subset as a discovery cohort. All discovery cohort repertoires had been generated on a single sequencing platform. Class I and class II HLA loci were covered by the typing at four-digit resolution. The number of donors typed differed by locus, with about 620-630 for A, B, C, DRB1 and DQB1, around 500 for DQA1, 606 for DPA1, and approximately 470 for DPB1. Roughly five DR-DQ haplotypes were treated as single units for association and clustering because of strong linkage in the cohort. On average, around 240,000 unique TCR beta nucleotide sequences were sequenced per donor among 398 genotyped donors of the cohort, with roughly 20% of those sequences being non-productive.

The CDR3 covers 17 residues, taking in both the cysteine and the phenylalanine. The sequence is cut down to CDR3 DNA, 51 bases in frame from base 1. The germline V gene yields SGHAT for CDR1 and FQNNGV for CDR2. The germline V end is reduced by 5 bases and the J end by 0 bases; junction bases left unmatched: 10. The method behind the library was the immunoSEQ multiplex PCR assay. For the multiplex PCR, a mixture combining 60 forward primers for TCR Vbeta segments and 13 reverse primers for TCR Jbeta segments was used. The CDR3 region of rearranged TCR beta genes was amplified from genomic DNA by a multiplex PCR assay. Amplified TCR beta libraries were sequenced as 87-base-pair reads on the Illumina HiSeq System. The authors processed their data as follows. A later analysis tallied around 82 million unique TCR beta chains across the 600 to 700 repertoires, and approximately 9.9 million of those chains were shared by two or more donors. A nearest-neighbor algorithm error-corrected the raw reads and collapsed the reads into unique sequences, merging closely related sequences to remove PCR and sequencing errors. To assign V, D and J gene segments, CDR3 sequences were aligned to IMGT reference sequences. Each retained sequence needed at least a six-nucleotide match to both a V gene segment and a J gene segment. Rearrangements were classified as productive when the CDR3 lacked stop codons and remained in frame with V and J, and all other rearrangements were classified as non-productive. Following IMGT convention, CDR3 was defined as the stretch from the second conserved V-encoded cysteine up to the conserved J-encoded phenylalanine. In an earlier analysis of more than 550 of the donors, sequences lacking an unambiguous match to a single V gene segment were excluded. In an earlier analysis of some 590 of the donors, a V segment was called functional when productive rearrangements were above 56.7%, and segregating when the standard deviation between donors exceeded 5%. A statistical classification framework was developed to diagnose cytomegalovirus status using the catalog of TCR beta chain sequences. V and J gene assignment, in a later analysis, came from comparing TCR nucleotide sequences with IMGT/GENE-DB human TR gene sequences. The TCRdist pipeline was used in a later analysis to assign CDR3 sequences and most-parsimonious VDJ recombination scenarios. In a later analysis, each TCR beta chain was defined by its CDR3 amino acid sequence together with its V-gene family, and reads without a unique V-gene family were excluded. A later analysis removed 592 highly shared, low-generation-probability nucleotide sequences to deal with suspected cross-contamination and a sequencing artifact. In a later analysis, a clonal expansion index for each public chain was calculated from normalized within-repertoire ranks of inferred template counts. In a later analysis, generation probabilities were computed using a VDJ recombination model fitted to out-of-frame rearrangements, and the results were checked against IGoR. In a later analysis, TCR-TCR, TCR-HLA and TCR-CMV co-occurrence was scored with hypergeometric tests, and a repertoire-size bias correction was applied to TCR pairs. A later analysis estimated false discovery rates by permuting HLA or CMV assignments 20 times. In a later analysis, co-occurring TCRs were grouped using DBSCAN, with TCRdist sequence similarity added in when clustering inside HLA-allele-positive subsets. For co-occurrence clustering, repertoires with fewer than 30,000 or more than 120,000 public chains were excluded, along with about five repertoires with anomalous nucleotide sharing. TCRdb provides this immuneACCESS table in a form limited to in-frame rearrangements. Some clones are lacking; in checked studies, under half of them reflect an unresolved V gene, and why the rest are absent is not known. Clone size and the V and J calls come from that table; the DNA yielded D and trimming. For this sample there are approximately 110,000 clones; approximately 78% appear just once. In total, the top ten clones hold about a fifth of the sample.

Note on this clone: Its binding antigen is unknown. No base qualities exist here, and no much larger clone lies one base off it.

The cohort consisted of 600 or so healthy bone marrow donors. All cohort members were sampled while nominally healthy, although unrecorded immune exposures were likely present. The donor was CMV seropositive and was included in the group of about 290 seropositive cohort members. Every donor gave a peripheral blood sample, and the peripheral blood mononuclear cells from that sample were used for TCR beta sequencing. Genomic DNA was extracted from the blood cell samples with the Qiagen DNeasy Blood Extraction Kit. What the research found in general, with its limitations: In a later analysis, TCR association rates were found to vary across HLA loci, with the most associated TCRs seen for DRB1 alleles and the fewest for HLA-C alleles. The earlier analysis of 450 to 700 of the donors excluded 15 to 20 rarely observed V segments, including chromosome 9 orphons, because counts were too low. An association between a missense DCLRE1C variant and V-gene and J-gene trimming of TCR beta chains was found in a later genetic analysis and replicated in an independent cohort. The only immune exposure information available for the cohort was CMV serostatus. Most TCR sequences were seen in very few donors, while some public TCRs were found in many individuals. In both the original and validation cohorts, the classifier was reported to diagnose cytomegalovirus status with high specificity and sensitivity. A cluster of highly shared sequence variants was judged likely to represent a technical artifact of the sequencing pipeline. Correlated functional status among segregating V segments might be attributable to linkage disequilibrium, but an unknown experimental factor could not be ruled out. A few of the identified cytomegalovirus-associated TCR beta chains were confirmed in vitro to be specific for cytomegalovirus antigens. An earlier analysis of roughly 570 of the donors showed that most TCR beta V segments appeared in productive rearrangements either about 87% or about 30% of the time, which broadly matched IMGT annotations. HLA typing was unavailable for some donors at each locus, so association tests used only the typed subset. Only TCR beta chains were sequenced in this cohort, and the absence of alpha or paired-chain data limited detectable features. In a later analysis, most CMV-associated TCR beta chains were found to appear HLA-restricted, with HLA associations seemingly driven largely by CMV exposure. According to a later genetic analysis, donors in an Asian-associated ancestry cluster had fewer N-insertions in productive TCRs than the approximately 650-donor mean. In a later analysis, HLA-associated TCR beta chains showed more clonal expansion and lower generation probabilities than non-associated chains that were equally common. When HLA alleles, especially DR and DQ, strongly co-occurred, attributing TCR associations to individual alleles was difficult. The study gave a list of about 160 TCR beta chains associated with cytomegalovirus. According to the authors, the approach could potentially be generalized to other disease states and immunological phenotypes. A later analysis reported that several top co-occurrence clusters appeared linked to parvovirus B19, influenza, CMV and Epstein-Barr virus. The presence/absence analyses assumed that sequencing depth was roughly uniform across donors, and that assumption may not be true. A further reported finding was that TCR beta sequences accurately predicted the HLA-A and HLA-B alleles for most subjects in the first cohort. Because the 87-base-pair reads could not distinguish some IMGT-functional V segments, including TRBV6-2 and TRBV6-3, those segments were excluded. In a later analysis, 15,000 to 20,000 TCR beta sequences were associated with specific HLA alleles at a false discovery rate of 0.05.

The receptor's source is a man in his thirties or forties in good health and CMV-seropositive. Sequenced input: PBMCs. The chain was built from TRBV11-2 and TRBJ2-3; 8 middle bases align to TRBD2. The CDR3 region: CASSRLFSGISTDTQYF. DNA sequence: TGTGCCAGCAGCCGCCTTTTTAGCGGGATTAGCACAGATACGCAGTATTTT.